The clone carrying this TCR beta chain has more than one count but fewer than ten. Here immunoSEQ multiplex PCR was the method, and the copy in TCRdb shows in-frame clones only, minus some. Counted here are 25,000 to 35,000 clones, 90% occurring once; the ten biggest clones make up 3.5% to 4.5%. The sample is drawn from a study of T cell changes during pregnancy in multiple sclerosis. The germline V gene encodes CDR1 LGHNA and CDR2 YNFKEQ. V was trimmed by 1 base and J by 6 bases, leaving 15 bases between them. This CDR3 is 15 amino acids long. The gene calls are TRBV4-2 and TRBJ1-2; a possible D gene is TRBD1 (6 bases). The sequencing here drew on CD8+ T cells from peripheral blood mononuclear cells, taken in the second trimester of pregnancy. The clonotype originates from a female donor with multiple sclerosis, enrolled in a pregnancy study. The CDR3 sequence is CASSQGAGGADGYTF. The DNA of the CDR3 is TGTGCCAGCAGCCAAGGGGCTGGGGGCGCGGATGGCTACACCTTC.